This TCR beta chain is from a study of T-cell memory formation after mild COVID-19. Study conclusions and caveats: In pre-infection memory, a portion of responding clones appeared, which suggested that cross-reactive memory joined.

CDR3 length: 14 residues. Per germline, CDR1 SGHTA and CDR2 FQGTGA. The ends were cut back, 3 bases at V and 5 bases at J, with 13 bases in the middle. Note on this clonotype: Its antigen is unknown.

It was 5'RACE with constant-segment primers that produced the TCR alpha and TCR beta cDNA libraries, which carried sample barcodes and UMIs. MiXCR, run by TCRdb on the 5' RACE reads, gives a single entry per CDR3 protein. Seen here are over 10,000 distinct CDR3 sequences, 15% to 20% observed once, and the top ten hold roughly three fifths. Sequenced: PBMCs or a T cell subset sorted from them (not recorded which). This receptor was identified in a man aged 18 to 35 who had mild COVID-19 (a few samples of this study predate the infection). Cell type and time point are not known. The chain employs TRBV7-3 and TRBJ2-5; D remains ambiguous. The CDR3 DNA sequence: TGTGCCAGCAGCTTTTACACACGGACGGAGACCCAGTACTTC. It is translated as CASSFYTRTETQYF.